Presented here are 5 T cell receptor beta chains from one specimen sequenced in a study of memory CD4+ T cells and cytomegalovirus serostatus. Single viable CD3+CD4+CD8-CD45RO+ cells were sorted as the memory CD4+ T cells. Clones were sequenced by immunoSEQ multiplex PCR, and TCRdb holds only the in-frame ones, with some missing. The sample has about 57,000 clones; 65% to 80% are singletons. Sequencing was carried out using memory CD4+ T cells from blood. Receptors were obtained from an adult in good health and CMV-seronegative.

The gene calls are TRBV5-1 and TRBJ1-6; TRBD1 might be the D (5 bases). V was clipped by 7 bases and J by 7 bases, with 12 bases between them. The CDR3 runs 13 residues. The V gene's germline CDR1 is SGHRS and CDR2 YFSETQ. This CDR3 reads CASQTEVNSPLHF. The CDR3 DNA reads as TGCGCCAGCCAGACAGAGGTGAATTCACCCCTCCACTTT.

The V gene is TRBV6-6, the J gene TRBJ1-5; 9 bases map to TRBD1. V gave up 3 bases and J gave up 7 bases; unmatched junction bases: 7. CDR1 MNHNY and CDR2 SVGAGI come from the germline V gene (reference sequence). This CDR3 has 15 amino acids. The CDR3 nucleotides are TGTGCCAGCAGTTATCCCCCGGGACAGGGACAGCCCCAGCATTTT. It is translated as CASSYPPGQGQPQHF.

This clone was counted between two and nine times. V is TRBV4-1 and J is TRBJ1-2, with D hard to call. Germline V gene data show CDR1 as MGHRA and CDR2 as YSYEKL. The CDR3 is made up of 13 amino acids. Deletions cut 4 bases from V and 7 bases from J, with 13 bases between. As DNA, the CDR3 is TGCGCCAGCAGCCCGAGGGAAGGGCGTGGCTACACCTTC. Its protein is CASSPREGRGYTF.

The CDR3 DNA sequence: TGTGCCAGCAGCCAGAAAACGACATCCGGGACTAATGAAAAACTGTTTTTT. Its protein is CASSQKTTSGTNEKLFF. The chain combines TRBV5-5 with TRBJ1-4; D is unresolved. Germline lookup yields CDR1 SGHKS and CDR2 YYEKEE (reference sequence). This CDR3 region has 17 residues. V lost 4 bases, J lost 2 bases, and 18 bases lay in between.

V is TRBV29-1 and J is TRBJ1-1; D not resolved. The CDR3 spans 13 residues. Germline lookup yields CDR1 SQVTM and CDR2 ANQGSEA. The V end lost 3 bases, the J end lost 0 bases, and 8 bases lay between the germline ends. This CDR3 reads CSVERSVNTEAFF. CDR3 DNA sequence: TGCAGCGTTGAGAGGTCGGTGAACACTGAAGCTTTCTTT.